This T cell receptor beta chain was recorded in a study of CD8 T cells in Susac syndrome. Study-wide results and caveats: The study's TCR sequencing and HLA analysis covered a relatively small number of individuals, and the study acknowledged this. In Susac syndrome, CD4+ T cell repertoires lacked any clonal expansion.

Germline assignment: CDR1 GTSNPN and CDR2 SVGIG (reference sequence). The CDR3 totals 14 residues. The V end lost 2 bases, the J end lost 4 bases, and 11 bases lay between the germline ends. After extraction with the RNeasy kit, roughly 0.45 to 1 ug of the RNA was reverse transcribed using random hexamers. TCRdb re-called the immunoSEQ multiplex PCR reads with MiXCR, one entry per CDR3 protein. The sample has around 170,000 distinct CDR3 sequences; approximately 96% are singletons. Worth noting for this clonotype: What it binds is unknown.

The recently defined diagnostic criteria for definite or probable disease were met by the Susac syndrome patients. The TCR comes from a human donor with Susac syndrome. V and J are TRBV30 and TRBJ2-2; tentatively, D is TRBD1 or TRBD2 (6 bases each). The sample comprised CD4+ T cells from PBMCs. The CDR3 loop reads CAWSTKGGTGELFF. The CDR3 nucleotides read TGTGCCTGGAGTACCAAGGGGGGCACCGGGGAGCTGTTTTTT.